A selection of T cell receptor beta chains follows, all from one sample in a study of blood T cells in healthy people across ages. TCRdb recomputed calls from the 5' RACE reads with MiXCR, one row per CDR3 protein. The sample lists hundreds of thousands of distinct CDR3 sequences, more than 45% occurring once. Sequenced: blood. Receptor source: a man aged 25 to 40 in good health. Both conserved end residues are part of each CDR3. D genes are given only for firm matches. Only some rows state a clone size, as once, few, many or a class for expanded clones.

j_call: TRBJ1-2; v_call: TRBV12-3/TRBV12-4; d_call: .; clone_size: .; cdr3_nt: TGTGCCAGCTCGCGAGCTCGCAGTGGCTACACCTTC; cdr3_aa: CASSRARSGYTF
j_call: TRBJ2-7; v_call: TRBV4-3; d_call: .; clone_size: .; cdr3_nt: TGCGCCAGCAGCCAAGACGTAGCGGCCCACTACGAGCAGTACTTC; cdr3_aa: CASSQDVAAHYEQYF
j_call: TRBJ1-1; v_call: TRBV7-2; d_call: .; clone_size: .; cdr3_nt: TGTGCCAGCAGCACTCTTTGGGGAGTGAACACTGAAGCTTTCTTT; cdr3_aa: CASSTLWGVNTEAFF
j_call: TRBJ2-6; v_call: TRBV4-1; d_call: .; clone_size: .; cdr3_nt: TGCGCCAGCAGCCAACCTGAGCGGATTGCGAACGTCCTGACTTTC; cdr3_aa: CASSQPERIANVLTF
j_call: TRBJ2-3; v_call: TRBV6-5; d_call: TRBD2; clone_size: .; cdr3_nt: TGTGCCAGCAGTAAGGCCGGGACTAGCGGGACTGATACGCAGTATTTT; cdr3_aa: CASSKAGTSGTDTQYF
j_call: TRBJ2-5; v_call: TRBV6-2/TRBV6-3; d_call: TRBD1; clone_size: few; cdr3_nt: TGTGCCAGCAGTCCGGGACAGGGAGCGTACCAAGAGACCCAGTACTTC; cdr3_aa: CASSPGQGAYQETQYF
j_call: TRBJ2-7; v_call: TRBV6-6; d_call: .; clone_size: .; cdr3_nt: TGTGCCAGCAGATCCCCCGGGGGTAACTACGAGCAGTACTTC; cdr3_aa: CASRSPGGNYEQYF
j_call: TRBJ2-7; v_call: TRBV6-2/TRBV6-3; d_call: TRBD2; clone_size: .; cdr3_nt: TGTGCCAGCAAAGAGCGGGGGGGACGCTCCTACAATGAGCAGTACTTC; cdr3_aa: CASKERGGRSYNEQYF
j_call: TRBJ2-5; v_call: TRBV20-1; d_call: TRBD2; clone_size: .; cdr3_nt: TGCAGTGCTAGAGGGGGACTAGGTTTCGGAGAGACCCAGTACTTC; cdr3_aa: CSARGGLGFGETQYF
j_call: TRBJ2-7; v_call: TRBV10-3; d_call: .; clone_size: .; cdr3_nt: TGTGCCATCACCCGGGACGGCTACGAGCAGTACTTC; cdr3_aa: CAITRDGYEQYF
j_call: TRBJ2-7; v_call: TRBV28; d_call: .; clone_size: .; cdr3_nt: TGTGCCAGCAGTCCCATTATGGGGGCGGAGGGCTACGAGCAGTACTTC; cdr3_aa: CASSPIMGAEGYEQYF
j_call: TRBJ2-5; v_call: TRBV20-1; d_call: .; clone_size: .; cdr3_nt: TGCAGTGCTAGAGATCAGAGGGTCAGGGGGACCCAGTACTTC; cdr3_aa: CSARDQRVRGTQYF
j_call: TRBJ2-5; v_call: TRBV9; d_call: TRBD2; clone_size: .; cdr3_nt: TGTGCCAGCAGCGCCGCGGGGGGACTAGCGGAGACCCAGTACTTC; cdr3_aa: CASSAAGGLAETQYF
j_call: TRBJ2-5; v_call: TRBV6-6; d_call: TRBD2; clone_size: .; cdr3_nt: TGTGCCGCTAGAGCGGGGGGACAAGAGACCCAGTACTTC; cdr3_aa: CAARAGGQETQYF
j_call: TRBJ2-3; v_call: TRBV20-1; d_call: TRBD2; clone_size: .; cdr3_nt: TGCAGTGCCTTAGCGGGGGCCCCAGATACGCAGTATTTT; cdr3_aa: CSALAGAPDTQYF
j_call: TRBJ2-5; v_call: TRBV21-1; d_call: .; clone_size: few; cdr3_nt: TGTGCCAGCAGACAAGTACGAGAGACCCAGTACTTC; cdr3_aa: CASRQVRETQYF
j_call: TRBJ2-3; v_call: TRBV27; d_call: .; clone_size: .; cdr3_nt: TGTGCCAGCAGTTGGACCACAGGGTTGGGTACGCAGTATTTT; cdr3_aa: CASSWTTGLGTQYF